Listed here are 7 T cell receptor beta chains from one sample, sequenced in a study of T cells in Graves' hyperthyroidism and ophthalmopathy. Amplification targeted TCR beta CDR3 regions from RNA transcripts. The HTBI primer set was used in a first-round RT-PCR of the TCR CDR3. A single record per CDR3 protein comes from TCRdb applying MiXCR to the multiplex PCR reads. The repertoire holds about 520,000 distinct CDR3 sequences, with roughly 24% as singletons. The sequencing input was blood. Receptor source: a woman aged 25-40 years with Graves' ophthalmopathy.

Many counts were recorded for this clonotype. The V gene is TRBV20-1, the J gene TRBJ2-1; 10 nucleotides agree with TRBD1. CDR1 DFQATT and CDR2 SNEGSKA come from the germline V gene (reference sequence). V dropped 6 bases and J dropped 4; count of bases not matched to a gene: 9. This CDR3 is 15 amino acids long. The CDR3, as DNA: TGCAGTGCCAGAAACCGGGACAGGGGTTACAATGAGCAGTTCTTC. This codes for CSARNRDRGYNEQFF.

This clonotype was counted ten times or more. The chain is built from TRBV29-1 and TRBJ1-5; D perhaps matches TRBD1 (5 bases). The germline CDR1 and CDR2 sequences are SQVTM and ANQGSEA. The CDR3 has 13 amino acids. V was clipped by 4 bases and J by 7 bases, with 14 bases between them. The CDR3 is CSVVTFQGQPQHF. Here the CDR3 DNA reads TGCAGCGTTGTAACGTTTCAGGGACAGCCCCAGCATTTT.

This clonotype occurred a few times. The CDR3 spells CASSIRGGNYGYTF. The CDR3 nucleotides read TGTGCCAGCAGTATCAGGGGCGGTAACTATGGCTACACCTTC. This rearrangement joins TRBV12-3 or TRBV12-4 to TRBJ1-2; perhaps TRBD1 as D (6 bases). The CDR3 covers 14 residues. Trimming stripped 5 bases from V and 1 base from J, with 11 bases between.

Ten or more counts support this clonotype. The chain employs TRBV5-1 and TRBJ1-3; D unclear. This CDR3 has 13 residues. V was trimmed by 5 bases and J by 7 bases, leaving 13 bases between them. Germline-derived CDR1 and CDR2 are SGHRS and YFSETQ. For the CDR3, the DNA is TGCGCCAGCAGGCTGACACCCGGGAACACCATATATTTT. This codes for CASRLTPGNTIYF.

Details on this clonotype: Relative to the germline gene, one junction end is altered; a read error may explain this. The chain joins TRBV5-1 to TRBJ2-7; no definite D call. Germline V CDR1 and CDR2: SGHRS, YFSETQ. This CDR3 comprises 14 residues. This CDR3 is CASSLVSLSYEQCF. CDR3 in DNA: TGCGCCAGCAGCTTGGTTAGTCTCTCCTACGAGCAGTGCTTC.

At least ten counts were recorded for this clonotype. The chain is built from TRBV6-2 or TRBV6-3 and TRBJ1-2, with 9 bases lining up with TRBD1. Unmatched junction bases numbered 15, after V lost 2 bases and J lost 8 bases. Germline V gives CDR1 MNHEY, CDR2 SVGEGT. This CDR3 comprises 17 residues. CDR3 amino acids: CASSYTEWDREYPGYTF. The CDR3 nucleotides are TGTGCCAGCAGTTACACCGAATGGGACAGGGAATACCCCGGCTACACCTTC.

The chain links TRBV28 to TRBJ2-2; TRBD1 agrees at 9 bases. CDR1 and CDR2 (germline): MDHEN, SYDVKM. J was trimmed by 3 bases and V by 10 bases; bases with no gene match: 18. The CDR3 covers 18 residues. This CDR3 reads CANPPSQGAYLDTGELFF. The DNA for the CDR3 is TGTGCCAATCCCCCGTCACAGGGGGCGTATTTGGACACCGGGGAGCTGTTTTTT. Drawing the rest from reference TRBV28 and TRBJ2-2, the complete variable domain is DVKVTQSSRYLVKRTGEKVFLECVQDMDHENMFWYRQDPGLGLRLIYFSYDVKMKEKGDIPEGYSVSREKKERFSLILESASTNQTSMYLCANPPSQGAYLDTGELFFGEGSRLTVL.